These 14 T cell receptor beta chains were sequenced from one sample in a study of cytomegalovirus exposure and HLA in healthy donors. Both 60 Vbeta primers and 13 Jbeta primers went into the PCR. Assay: immunoSEQ multiplex PCR; the TCRdb copy retains only in-frame clones and omits some. The data show some 180,000 clones, 65% to 85% seen once. The sequencing sample was made of PBMCs. Receptors originate from a girl aged 10 to 17 in good health and CMV-seropositive.

The chain is built from TRBV15 and TRBJ2-5; TRBD1 aligns across 11 bases. The junction had 2 bases not matched to a gene; V was cut back by 5 bases and J by 0 bases. CDR3 length: 15 residues. CDR1 and CDR2 (germline): LNHNV, YYDKDF (reference sequence). DNA of the CDR3: TGTGCCACCAGCGCGGGACAGGGGGACCAAGAGACCCAGTACTTC. It encodes CATSAGQGDQETQYF.

This clone was seen a few times. This sequence joins TRBV19 and TRBJ2-7; TRBD1 might be the D (5 bases). The length of the CDR3 is 15 residues. V lost 5 bases to trimming and J lost 0 bases, with 14 bases between them. In germline, CDR1 is LNHDA, CDR2 SQIVND (reference sequence). The chain's CDR3 is CASSPSGQTSYEQYF. In DNA form, the CDR3 reads TGTGCCAGTAGTCCGTCTGGACAAACCTCCTACGAGCAGTACTTC.

This clone was seen a handful of times. V is TRBV6-4 and J is TRBJ1-2, with TRBD1 as a possible D gene (5 bases). V lost 6 bases, J lost 3 bases, and 17 bases lay in between. This CDR3 has 15 amino acids. Germline V gives CDR1 MRHNA, CDR2 SNTAGT. DNA of the CDR3: TGTGCCAGCAGAGCCACAGGTGCAACCCACTATGGCTACACCTTC. It specifies CASRATGATHYGYTF.

V usage is TRBV7-9 and J usage is TRBJ2-3; weak D call: TRBD2 (6 bases). Trimming removed 8 bases from V and 9 bases from J, with 12 bases in between. CDR1 is SEHNR and CDR2 is FQNEAQ in the germline V gene (reference sequence). This CDR3 is 11 amino acids long. CDR3 in amino acids: CASSRLETQYF. DNA of the CDR3: TGTGCCAGCTCCAGACTAGAAACGCAGTATTTT.

As concerns this clone: The identical CDR3 is also encoded by other nucleotide sequences in the sample. This chain links TRBV11-2 with TRBJ1-2, with a tentative D call TRBD1 (6 bases). V lost 0 bases and J 5 bases, leaving 13 bases between the germline ends. Germline CDR1 is SGHAT and CDR2 is FQNNGV. The CDR3 runs to 15 residues. CDR3 in DNA: TGTGCCAGCAGCTTAGATATCGAACAGGGTTATGGCTACACCTTC. It is translated as CASSLDIEQGYGYTF.

The chain carries TRBV7-2 and TRBJ1-2; a possible D gene is TRBD1 (5 bases). The length of the CDR3 is 15 residues. Germline CDR1 and CDR2: SGHTA and FQGNSA. Trimming removed 0 bases at V and 1 base at J, with 9 bases between. As DNA, the CDR3 is TGTGCCAGCAGCTTAGCGCGACAGCTTAACTATGGCTACACCTTC. It is translated as CASSLARQLNYGYTF.

The chain employs TRBV5-1 and TRBJ2-7, with TRBD2 matching over 13 bases. The junction had 7 bases not matched to a gene; V was cut back by 4 bases and J by 3 bases. The CDR3 is 16 residues long. Germline V gives CDR1 SGHRS, CDR2 YFSETQ. The DNA for the CDR3 is TGCGCCAGCAGCCCTAGGACTAGCGGGAGAGTCTACGAGCAGTACTTC. Translation: CASSPRTSGRVYEQYF.

The chain is built from TRBV7-6 and TRBJ2-1; 12 nucleotides align to TRBD2. The trim removed 5 bases at V and 7 bases at J, leaving 9 bases unmatched. The CDR3 spans 16 residues. Germline V gene data show CDR1 as SGHVS and CDR2 as FNYEAQ. CDR3 residues: CASSPGLAGMGNEQFF. CDR3 nucleotides: TGTGCCAGCAGCCCGGGACTAGCGGGTATGGGAAATGAGCAGTTCTTC.

In its sample, this clone was seen once. The rearrangement links TRBV18 to TRBJ2-1; no clear D. The CDR3 sequence is 17 residues long. V was clipped by 2 bases and J by 0 bases, with 14 bases between them. From germline, CDR1 is KGHSH and CDR2 LQKENI. In nucleotides, the CDR3 is TGTGCCAGCTCACCATCCGTCCCCCTAAGCTCCTACAATGAGCAGTTCTTC. Its translation: CASSPSVPLSSYNEQFF.

V usage is TRBV27 and J usage is TRBJ2-7, with D possibly being TRBD2 (5 bases). Germline V gene lookup returns CDR1 MNHEY and CDR2 SMNVEV (reference sequence). The CDR3 covers 17 residues. V was cut by 6 bases and J by 2 bases, with 23 bases left in between. Here the CDR3 DNA reads TGTGCCAGCAGCCCAGGCGGGCTCAGAGTCTTTACCTACGAGCAGTACTTC. It specifies CASSPGGLRVFTYEQYF.

J is TRBJ2-7 and V is TRBV5-8; TRBD1 matches at 7 bases. V lost 1 base and J lost 5; bases outside the gene matches: 12. Germline-derived CDR1 and CDR2 are SGHTS and YDEGEE. This CDR3 contains 16 residues. CDR3 sequence (DNA): TGTGCCAGCAGCTTGATCCCATCCGGGACAGTCGACGAGCAGTACTTC. The encoded protein is CASSLIPSGTVDEQYF.

This clone was counted a few times. The chain recombines TRBV10-3 with TRBJ1-1; D gene unclear. CDR1 is ENHRY and CDR2 is SYGVKD in the germline V gene. This CDR3 contains 14 residues. V was clipped by 4 bases and J by 5 bases, with 14 bases between them. The CDR3 loop reads CAISGQEGGTEAFF. The CDR3 DNA is TGTGCCATCAGTGGCCAAGAGGGTGGTACTGAAGCTTTCTTT.

In its sample, this clone was seen once. The V gene is TRBV2, the J gene TRBJ1-1; TRBD1 might be the D (6 bases). The CDR3 is made up of 13 amino acids. Trimming took 8 bases from V and 5 from J, leaving 15 bases between them. The germline V gene has CDR1 SNHLY and CDR2 FYNNEI. The CDR3 bases are TGTGCCAGCTCCCAAGGGGGGGGGACTGAAGCTTTCTTT. This encodes CASSQGGGTEAFF.

The chain employs TRBV30 and TRBJ2-3; 10 bases fit TRBD2. Germline CDR1 GTSNPN, CDR2 SVGIG (reference sequence). The CDR3 totals 17 residues. J lost 0 bases, V lost 5 bases, and 11 bases had no gene match. In DNA, the CDR3 is TGTGCCTGGGGGGCTAGCGGGAGAGGGGGGAGCACAGATACGCAGTATTTT. Translation gives CAWGASGRGGSTDTQYF. Supplemented by reference TRBV30 and TRBJ2-3, the full variable domain reads SQTIHQWPATLVQPVGSPLSLECTVEGTSNPNLYWYRQAAGRGLQLLFYSVGIGQISSEVPQNLSASRPQDRQFILSSKKLLLSDSGFYLCAWGASGRGGSTDTQYFGPGTRLTVL.